The 32 T cell receptor beta chains reported below all come from one sample, sequenced in a study of blood T cell repertoires in COVID-19. Libraries were prepared by immunoSEQ multiplex PCR; TCRdb keeps only in-frame clonotypes and omits some of them. This table holds about 250,000 clones, 75% to 85% found once. Sequencing was carried out using peripheral blood. These receptors all stem from a human donor in a cohort sampled during active COVID-19.

The rearrangement joins TRBV5-6 to TRBJ2-5; 9 positions agree with TRBD1. V was pared by 4 bases and J by 2 bases, with 9 bases of the junction left unmatched. CDR1 is SGHDT, CDR2 YYEEEE, per germline. The CDR3 extends over 16 amino acids. This CDR3 reads CASSAGQGTLQETQYF. In nucleotides, the CDR3 is TGTGCCAGCAGCGCGGGACAGGGCACCTTACAAGAGACCCAGTACTTC.

In this sample, this clone turned up many times. This chain links TRBV7-2 with TRBJ1-1; tentatively, D is TRBD1 (6 bases). This CDR3 comprises 13 residues. V lost 5 bases and J 4 bases, leaving 11 bases between the germline ends. The germline gives CDR1 SGHTA, CDR2 FQGNSA. CDR3 nucleotides: TGTGCCAGCAGCGTACAGGGTTTCACTGAAGCTTTCTTT. This translates into CASSVQGFTEAFF. Based on the CDR3 plus reference TRBV7-2 and TRBJ1-1, the full variable domain is GAGVSQSPSNKVTEKGKDVELRCDPISGHTALYWYRQSLGQGLEFLIYFQGNSAPDKSGLPSDRFSAERTGGSVSTLTIQRTQQEDSAVYLCASSVQGFTEAFFGQGTRLTVV.

V usage is TRBV3-1 (or the pseudogene TRBV3-2) and J usage is TRBJ1-5; no reliable D call. Between the trimmed V and J ends, which lost 4 bases and 0 bases, there was a span of 13 bases. Germline-derived CDR1 and CDR2 are LGHDT and YNNKEL (reference sequence). CDR3 size: 16 residues. The CDR3 DNA sequence: TGTGCCAGCAGCCCCCGGAGGTCGAGTAGCAATCAGCCCCAGCATTTT. This translates into CASSPRRSSSNQPQHF.

This chain connects TRBV28 to TRBJ2-7, with D unclear. There are 13 residues in the CDR3. Trimming pared 5 bases from V and 2 bases from J, leaving 10 bases between. Germline CDR1 and CDR2: MDHEN and SYDVKM. CDR3 in DNA: TGTGCCAGCAGTACTCTTACTCCCTACGAGCAGTACTTC. Protein: CASSTLTPYEQYF. Full variable domain (remainder filled in from reference TRBV28 and TRBJ2-7): DVKVTQSSRYLVKRTGEKVFLECVQDMDHENMFWYRQDPGLGLRLIYFSYDVKMKEKGDIPEGYSVSREKKERFSLILESASTNQTSMYLCASSTLTPYEQYFGPGTRLTVT.

J is TRBJ1-1 and V is TRBV6-5; D might be TRBD1 (5 bases). Germline-derived CDR1 and CDR2 are MNHEY and SVGAGI. Deletions cut 2 bases from V and 1 base from J, with 14 bases between. This CDR3 contains 16 residues. The CDR3 DNA sequence: TGTGCCAGCAGTTACCCACCTCGGGGGAGGAACACTGAAGCTTTCTTT. Translating it yields CASSYPPRGRNTEAFF.

The chain recombines TRBV28 with TRBJ2-2; TRBD2 is a possible D gene (6 bases). Germline V gene data show CDR1 as MDHEN and CDR2 as SYDVKM. Trimming shortened V by 5 bases and J by 4 bases, and 11 bases separated the two germline ends. CDR3 size: 14 residues. The CDR3 sequence is CASSPPGLTGELFF. In DNA form, the CDR3 reads TGTGCCAGCAGTCCCCCGGGACTCACCGGGGAGCTGTTTTTT.

The gene calls are TRBV7-6 and TRBJ1-5, with D maybe TRBD1 (6 bases). Germline CDR1 and CDR2: SGHVS and FNYEAQ. V was clipped by 3 bases and J by 7 bases, with 13 bases between them. CDR3 size: 14 residues. CDR3 sequence reads: CASSFSDRLQPQHF. CDR3 bases: TGTGCCAGCAGCTTTTCCGACAGGCTGCAGCCCCAGCATTTT.

This clone was seen a handful of times. The CDR3 region is CASSRGSSGQGARGYTF. CDR3 in DNA: TGTGCCAGCTCAAGAGGCTCTTCGGGACAGGGGGCGCGAGGCTACACCTTC. The chain couples TRBV18 to TRBJ1-2; 12 bases align to TRBD1. The V gene's germline CDR1 is KGHSH and CDR2 LQKENI. The CDR3 has 17 amino acids. After removal of 5 bases from V and 8 bases from J, the junction contained 15 bases not matched to a gene.

The rearrangement joins TRBV5-1 to TRBJ1-5; 7 bases fit TRBD1. The CDR3 has 14 amino acids. Germline V gene data show CDR1 as SGHRS and CDR2 as YFSETQ. V lost 4 bases and J lost 5; bases outside the gene matches: 6. The chain's CDR3 is CASSPNRGDQPQHF. The CDR3 region has the DNA TGCGCCAGCAGCCCTAACAGGGGTGATCAGCCCCAGCATTTT.

V usage is TRBV3-1 (or the pseudogene TRBV3-2) and J usage is TRBJ1-1, with 9 bases lining up with TRBD1. The V gene's germline CDR1 is LGHDT and CDR2 YNNKEL (reference sequence). J was trimmed by 1 base and V by 6 bases; bases with no gene match: 6. This CDR3 has 15 residues. The CDR3 sequence: CASSWTGEKNTEAFF. The CDR3 DNA is TGTGCCAGCAGTTGGACAGGGGAAAAGAACACTGAAGCTTTCTTT.

This clone showed up just once. This chain joins TRBV5-1 and TRBJ2-5, with 7 nucleotides matching TRBD2. After removal of 4 bases from V and 5 bases from J, the junction contained 17 bases not matched to a gene. CDR3 length equals 17 residues. In germline, CDR1 is SGHRS, CDR2 YFSETQ. CDR3 sequence (DNA): TGCGCCAGCAGCCAAGGTTTCAACCCGGGGGGAGAGGAGACCCAGTACTTC. Its translation is CASSQGFNPGGEETQYF. Based on the CDR3 plus reference TRBV5-1 and TRBJ2-5, the full variable domain is KAGVTQTPRYLIKTRGQQVTLSCSPISGHRSVSWYQQTPGQGLQFLFEYFSETQRNKGNFPGRFSGRQFSNSRSEMNVSTLELGDSALYLCASSQGFNPGGEETQYFGPGTRLLVL.

Only one count was recorded for this clone. The chain has TRBV25-1 and TRBJ2-7; 9 bases align to TRBD1. The CDR3 has 15 residues. After removal of 4 bases from V and 2 bases from J, the junction contained 6 bases not matched to a gene. Looked up from germline, CDR1 is MGHDK and CDR2 is SYGVNS. CDR3 sequence: CASSATTGGPYEQYF. DNA for the CDR3: TGTGCCAGCAGTGCAACGACAGGGGGTCCCTACGAGCAGTACTTC.

The V and J genes are TRBV5-5 and TRBJ2-6; 11 positions match TRBD1. V lost 3 bases and J lost 4; bases outside the gene matches: 6. Per the germline V gene, CDR1 is SGHKS and CDR2 is YYEKEE (reference sequence). The CDR3 length is 17 residues. CDR3 DNA: TGTGCCAGCAGCTCGGACAGGGGGCCGACGGGGGCCAACGTCCTGACTTTC. This gives the protein CASSSDRGPTGANVLTF.

J is TRBJ2-5 and V is TRBV18; D gene unclear. The CDR3 loop spans 14 amino acids. Germline loops: CDR1 KGHSH, CDR2 LQKENI. Trimming shortened V by 2 bases and J by 2 bases, and 9 bases separated the two germline ends. The chain's CDR3 is CASSPTSTQETQYF. The CDR3 coding sequence is TGTGCCAGCTCACCAACGAGCACTCAAGAGACCCAGTACTTC.

V gene TRBV7-9 combines with J gene TRBJ2-7; 7 bases are a match to TRBD1. Germline V lookup: CDR1 SEHNR, CDR2 FQNEAQ (reference sequence). With 1 base clipped from V and 2 bases from J, the junction kept 8 bases outside the gene matches. There are 16 residues in the CDR3. The CDR3 bases are TGTGCCAGCAGCTTAGGATGGACAGGAACTACCTACGAGCAGTACTTC. It encodes CASSLGWTGTTYEQYF.

This clone has just a few counts. Distinct nucleotide sequences in the sample also encode this CDR3. This chain links TRBV19 with TRBJ2-7, with D perhaps TRBD1 (6 bases). With 2 bases removed from V and 1 base from J, the gap between germline ends came to 6 bases. This CDR3 has 13 residues. Germline V gene sequence: CDR1 LNHDA, CDR2 SQIVND (reference sequence). The DNA for the CDR3 is TGTGCCAGTAGTATAACAGGGTCCTACGAGCAGTACTTC. As protein: CASSITGSYEQYF.

The chain couples TRBV25-1 to TRBJ2-7; D perhaps matches TRBD2 (5 bases). V was shortened by 2 bases and J by 7 bases, with 15 bases between the two germline ends. The CDR3 contains 14 residues. Per the germline V gene, CDR1 is MGHDK and CDR2 is SYGVNS. Here the CDR3 reads CASSETFITGEQYF. The CDR3 bases are TGTGCCAGCAGTGAAACTTTTATAACGGGGGAGCAGTACTTC.

The rearrangement links TRBV24-1 to TRBJ1-5; D may be TRBD1 (5 bases). CDR1 and CDR2 (germline): KGHDR, SFDVKD. V lost 3 bases and J lost 7, with 9 bases in between. The CDR3 runs 13 residues. CDR3 sequence (DNA): TGTGCCACCAGTGATGATTGGGGCCAGCCCCAGCATTTT. Its protein is CATSDDWGQPQHF.

CDR3 residues: CASSPGSRSYNEQFF. The CDR3 coding sequence is TGTGCCAGCAGCCCGGGGAGCCGGTCCTACAATGAGCAGTTCTTC. The chain combines TRBV7-3 with TRBJ2-1; tentative D call: TRBD2 (5 bases). This CDR3 has 15 amino acids. Germline CDR1 reads SGHTA; CDR2 reads FQGTGA. Trimming left V 5 bases short and J 1 base short, with 12 bases between. The full variable domain, rest sourced from reference TRBV7-3 and TRBJ2-1, is GAGVSQTPSNKVTEKGKYVELRCDPISGHTALYWYRQSLGQGPEFLIYFQGTGAADDSGLPNDRFFAVRPEGSVSTLKIQRTERGDSAVYLCASSPGSRSYNEQFFGPGTRLTVL.

This sequence joins TRBV5-1 and TRBJ2-7; 8 nucleotides match TRBD1. From germline, CDR1 is SGHRS and CDR2 YFSETQ. V shed 0 bases, J shed 1 base, and the junction held 6 bases outside the gene matches. This CDR3 is built from 16 residues. The CDR3 sequence: CASSLDQGAKSYEQYF. The CDR3 DNA reads as TGCGCCAGCAGCTTGGACCAGGGGGCAAAGTCCTACGAGCAGTACTTC.

The table lists this clone with a count of one. The genes are TRBV18 and TRBJ1-1, with D perhaps TRBD1 (6 bases). The CDR3 consists of 12 residues. CDR1 KGHSH and CDR2 LQKENI come from the germline V gene. The V and J ends lost 8 bases and 5 bases respectively, with 12 bases between them. The CDR3 protein is CASRLQGTEAFF. The DNA of the CDR3 is TGTGCCAGCCGACTACAGGGAACTGAAGCTTTCTTT.

Only a few counts were recorded for this clone. Written as DNA, the CDR3 is TGTGCCAGCAGTGAAGAATTGGGACAGGGTATCACTGAAGCTTTCTTT. Its protein product is CASSEELGQGITEAFF. V is TRBV25-1 and J is TRBJ1-1, with 9 bases identical to TRBD1. The CDR3 has 16 amino acids. From germline, CDR1 is MGHDK and CDR2 SYGVNS. Trimming took 2 bases from V and 4 from J; bases not matched to a gene: 8.

The chain's CDR3 is CASSQRTVTDTQYF. As DNA, the CDR3 is TGTGCCAGCAGCCAACGGACAGTCACAGATACGCAGTATTTT. The chain is built from TRBV4-2 and TRBJ2-3; D is perhaps TRBD1 (6 bases). This CDR3 contains 14 residues. The V and J ends lost 2 bases and 2 bases respectively, with 8 bases between them. The germline gives CDR1 LGHNA, CDR2 YNFKEQ.

V gene TRBV5-8 combines with J gene TRBJ2-3, with 8 bases matching TRBD1. The CDR3 extends over 16 amino acids. Germline values: CDR1 SGHTS, CDR2 YDEGEE. With V trimmed by 4 bases and J by 3 bases, 10 bases remained unmatched. CDR3 bases: TGTGCCAGCAGCCCTGGCTTGGACAGGGCGACAGATACGCAGTATTTT. Translation gives CASSPGLDRATDTQYF.

The chain carries TRBV7-9 and TRBJ2-1, with TRBD2 matching over 14 bases. The germline CDR1 and CDR2 sequences are SEHNR and FQNEAQ (reference sequence). The CDR3 is 18 residues long. V lost 5 bases and J lost 7; bases outside the gene matches: 13. The CDR3 sequence: CASSPIFPTSGRGNEQFF. The CDR3, as DNA: TGTGCCAGCAGCCCCATTTTCCCGACTAGCGGGAGGGGGAATGAGCAGTTCTTC.

The CDR3 nucleotides are TGCGCCAGCAGCCAACCCGTCCGGGACAGGGTTCCGGCTTTCTTT. It translates to CASSQPVRDRVPAFF. This rearrangement joins TRBV4-1 to TRBJ1-1, with 9 bases that match TRBD1. This CDR3 contains 15 residues. CDR1 and CDR2 from the germline V gene are MGHRA and YSYEKL. Losses at the gene ends were 2 bases for V and 11 bases for J; bases not matched to a gene: 12.

Note on this clone: In the same sample, other DNA sequences code for this CDR3. The chain has TRBV2 and TRBJ2-3, with 9 bases matching TRBD1. The V segment lost 6 bases and the J segment 3 bases; nucleotides outside the gene matches: 7. The CDR3 totals 15 residues. CDR1 and CDR2 (germline): SNHLY, FYNNEI. CDR3 sequence reads: CASSPDRGRTDTQYF. CDR3 DNA sequence: TGTGCCAGCAGCCCCGACAGGGGGAGGACAGATACGCAGTATTTT.

This clone turned up a few times. This rearrangement joins TRBV5-6 to TRBJ2-3; D is undetermined. Germline V gene data show CDR1 as SGHDT and CDR2 as YYEEEE. V was clipped by 4 bases and J by 8 bases, with 14 bases between them. CDR3 length equals 13 residues. The CDR3 loop is CASSPAPTGTQYF. CDR3 nucleotides: TGTGCCAGCAGCCCTGCCCCGACGGGTACGCAGTATTTT.

The CDR3 DNA reads TGTGCCAGCAGTCCCAGACAGGGGGGTAATTATGGCTACACCTTC. It yields the protein CASSPRQGGNYGYTF. The chain joins TRBV27 to TRBJ1-2; TRBD1 matches 9 bases. CDR3 size: 15 residues. Trimming removed 5 bases from V and 5 bases from J; junction bases left unmatched: 9. CDR1 and CDR2 from the germline V gene are MNHEY and SMNVEV (reference sequence).

This sequence joins TRBV4-1 and TRBJ2-7; 14 nucleotides align to TRBD2. Germline V lookup: CDR1 MGHRA, CDR2 YSYEKL. The CDR3 sequence is 19 residues long. V lost 5 bases, J lost 3 bases, and 15 bases stayed unmatched. The CDR3: CASSSQGLAGGPSLYEQYF. CDR3 DNA: TGCGCCAGCAGCTCCCAAGGACTAGCGGGAGGTCCCTCCCTCTACGAGCAGTACTTC.

The CDR3 region is CATRDRERTGELFF. In DNA, the CDR3 is TGTGCCACTCGGGACAGGGAGAGAACCGGGGAGCTGTTTTTT. The chain combines TRBV10-3 with TRBJ2-2; the match to TRBD1 covers 9 bases. The CDR3 length is 14 residues. J was trimmed by 5 bases and V by 10 bases; bases with no gene match: 8. Germline CDR1 is ENHRY and CDR2 is SYGVKD.

This sequence joins TRBV10-3 and TRBJ1-6, with TRBD1 as a possible D gene (6 bases). CDR1 and CDR2 from the germline V gene are ENHRY and SYGVKD. This CDR3 comprises 14 residues. V lost 2 bases and J lost 5, with 7 bases in between. The CDR3 DNA follows: TGTGCCATCAGTGAGAACAGGGATAATTCACCCCTCCACTTT. Translating it yields CAISENRDNSPLHF.